This T cell receptor beta chain came from a study of response to subunit inactivated influenza vaccine (dated by TCRdb to the late 2010s). Regarding the study in general: Deep quantitative T cell receptor repertoire profiling was used in the study to track responses to a trivalent subunit inactivated influenza vaccine. The paper's findings and limits, for the study overall: It was suggested by the authors that each seasonal influenza vaccination may recruit only a limited number of new T cells.

A few counts support this clonotype. Its cognate antigen has yet to be identified. Base-call qualities are not available, and no considerably larger clone is one nucleotide away. Receptors were amplified or captured by RT-PCR. Sequencing instrument: Illumina HiSeq 2500. The raw public reads went through TCRdb reprocessing: fastp at Q25, MiXCR clone calling, in-frame beta chains kept. Records with the same CDR3 protein are collapsed into one entry carrying the most frequent genes and DNA. This sample comprises 800,000 to 1,000,000 distinct CDR3 sequences, 21% of them detected only once. The ten top clones hold 10% of the sample. V is pared back by 5 bases and J by 4 bases, with 15 bases lying between the germline termini. CDR1 and CDR2, per the germline V gene (reference sequence), are DFQATT and SNEGSKA. Spanning cysteine to phenylalanine, the CDR3 consists of 14 amino acids. The only DNA kept is the CDR3, 42 bases in frame from the first base.

The V gene is TRBV20-1 and the J gene is TRBJ2-1; the D region possibly corresponds to TRBD1 (5 bases align). Sequenced material: PBMCs from blood, taken 5 days after vaccination. The source of this sequence is a man in his fifties or sixties who received an inactivated influenza vaccine. Donor details come from another sample of the same person, matched by shared clones. The DNA sequence is given as TGCAGTGCTTCAGCAATAGACAGATACAATGAGCAGTTCTTC. Its coded protein is CSASAIDRYNEQFF.